This TCR beta chain was found in a study of human T cells and chemical hapten exposure. At the level of the study: Skin of the upper inner arm, approximately 2 cm by approximately 2 cm, received 2% DPC for sensitization. Scalp application of diphenylcyclopropenone was performed weekly in patients across the entire approximately 24-week study.

For the library, individual cDNA molecules each received unique molecular identifiers. TCRdb ran MiXCR on the RACE reads and lists one entry per CDR3 protein. The table includes about 110,000 distinct CDR3 sequences, around 12% detected once. Germline CDR1 LGHNA, CDR2 YSLEER. This CDR3 is 15 amino acids long. Trimming removed 6 bases at V and 4 bases at J, with 15 bases between. Time point defined: pre-sensitization, week 0. Treatment in this sample: therapeutic diphenylcyclopropenone sensitization with weekly scalp DPC. People who gave samples had alopecia, were 18 to 70 years old, and were suitable for DPC.

The clonotype comes from a woman between 50 and 59 years old with alopecia areata. Some clones in this sample may be carry-over from other donors' samples. The chain links TRBV4-3 to TRBJ2-2; weak D call: TRBD2 (5 bases). The material sequenced was whole blood, taken in connection with sensitization to the hapten diphenylcyclopropenone (DPC). The CDR3 DNA reads TGCGCCAGCAGAAAGGACGGGGTATCCACCGGGGAGCTGTTTTTT. It translates to CASRKDGVSTGELFF.